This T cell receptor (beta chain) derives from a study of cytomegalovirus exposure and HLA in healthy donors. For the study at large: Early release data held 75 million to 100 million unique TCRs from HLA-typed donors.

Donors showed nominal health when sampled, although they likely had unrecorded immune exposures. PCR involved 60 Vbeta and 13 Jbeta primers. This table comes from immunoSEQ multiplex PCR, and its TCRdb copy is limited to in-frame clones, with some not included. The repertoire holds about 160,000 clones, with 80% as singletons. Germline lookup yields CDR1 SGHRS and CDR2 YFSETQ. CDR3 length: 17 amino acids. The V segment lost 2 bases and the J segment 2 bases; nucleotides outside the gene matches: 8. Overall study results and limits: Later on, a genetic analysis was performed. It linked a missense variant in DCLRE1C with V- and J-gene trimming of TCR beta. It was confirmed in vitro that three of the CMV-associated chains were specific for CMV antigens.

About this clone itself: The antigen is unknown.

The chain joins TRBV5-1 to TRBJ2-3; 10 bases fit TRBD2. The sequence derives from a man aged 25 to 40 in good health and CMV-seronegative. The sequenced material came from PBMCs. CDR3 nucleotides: TGCGCCAGCAGCTTTTCGTCTAGCGGGAGCTTCACAGATACGCAGTATTTT. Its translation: CASSFSSSGSFTDTQYF.